A selection of T cell receptor beta chains follows, all from one sample in a study of blood T cells in healthy people across ages. TCRdb re-analysed the 5' RACE reads in MiXCR, keeping a single row per CDR3 protein. The repertoire holds fewer than 2 million distinct CDR3 sequences, with more than 35% as singletons. Sequencing was performed on blood. The receptors were gathered from a human donor in good health. CDR3s include the opening cysteine and the closing phenylalanine or tryptophan. Each record gives: D gene, J gene, clone size, V gene, CDR3 DNA, CDR3 protein. The D gene is left open where the match is weak. The size field is filled for only some rows; it gives once, few, many or a size class.

>-|TRBJ2-7|few|TRBV5-1
TGCGCCAGCTATGCTGGAGCGGGCTACGAGCAGTACTTC
CASYAGAGYEQYF
>-|TRBJ2-3|-|TRBV2
TGTGCCAGCAGTAAGAGGGGGGGAGATACGCAGTATTTT
CASSKRGGDTQYF
>TRBD2|TRBJ2-3|-|TRBV5-6
TGTGCCAGCAGCTTGCTAGCGGTGCAGTATTTT
CASSLLAVQYF
>-|TRBJ1-1|few|TRBV5-1
TGCGCCAGCGGCGACCGGGCCCCCGGCGGCACTGAAGCTTTCTTT
CASGDRAPGGTEAFF
>TRBD1|TRBJ1-4|-|TRBV6-5
TGTGCCAGCAGTTACCTTCCAGGACAGGGCGAACTGTTTTTT
CASSYLPGQGELFF
>-|TRBJ1-1|-|TRBV4-3
TGCGCCAGCAGCCAAGATCTGAGTCGGGGTAGGCCTGAAGCTTTCTTT
CASSQDLSRGRPEAFF
>-|TRBJ2-1|few|TRBV4-3
TGCGCCAGCAGCCAAGATTCAGGGGCTCCCTACAATGAGCAGTTCTTC
CASSQDSGAPYNEQFF
>TRBD1|TRBJ1-6|-|TRBV6-5
TGTGCCAGCAGTCTACAGGGGTACTCGAATTCACCCCTCCACTTT
CASSLQGYSNSPLHF
>-|TRBJ2-7|-|TRBV7-2
TGTGCCAGCAGCGTGGGACCCACTAGGTCGGGCGAGCGGTACTTC
CASSVGPTRSGERYF
>-|TRBJ2-7|-|TRBV11-2
TGTGCCGGCAGCTTATACGCAAGGGACGAGCAGTACTTC
CAGSLYARDEQYF
>-|TRBJ1-2|once|TRBV27
TGTGCCAGCAGCCCTGCCCACGGTAACCTTTATGGCTACACCTTC
CASSPAHGNLYGYTF
>-|TRBJ2-3|-|TRBV9
TGTGCCAGCAGCGTAGAGGGACATAGCACAGATACGCAGTATTTT
CASSVEGHSTDTQYF
>TRBD2|TRBJ2-1|few|TRBV11-1
TGTGCCAGCAGCCCGAAGGGACTAGCGGGTGATGAGCAGTTCTTC
CASSPKGLAGDEQFF
>-|TRBJ2-4|few|TRBV20-1
TGCAGTGCCGTGGTTCTAGCCAAAAACATTCAGTACTTC
CSAVVLAKNIQYF
>-|TRBJ2-7|-|TRBV20-1
TGCAGTGCTAAAAACAGGGGAGGCACCTACGAGCAGTACTTC
CSAKNRGGTYEQYF
>TRBD2|TRBJ2-7|-|TRBV7-2
TGTGCCAGCAGCTTTCAGGCGGGGGGGGCGCCCGAGCAGTACTTC
CASSFQAGGAPEQYF
>-|TRBJ1-2|-|TRBV7-8
TGTGCCAGCAGCTCCCCGCTACGGGTGGATGGCTACACCTTC
CASSSPLRVDGYTF
>-|TRBJ2-7|-|TRBV20-1
TGCAGTGCTAGAGACCCCCGAAGCCCCTACGAGCAGTACTTC
CSARDPRSPYEQYF
>-|TRBJ2-5|many|TRBV5-1
TGCGCCAGCAGCTGGAGCGTAGGGGTAGAGACCCAGTACTTC
CASSWSVGVETQYF
>-|TRBJ2-5|-|TRBV4-1
TGCGCCAGCAGCCAAGACCTCAGGGACCAAGAGACCCAGTACTTC
CASSQDLRDQETQYF
>TRBD2|TRBJ2-3|-|TRBV7-3
TGTGCCAGCAGCCTGAGGACTAGCGGGGGAGGAGCAGATACGCAGTATTTT
CASSLRTSGGGADTQYF
>TRBD1|TRBJ1-2|-|TRBV7-9
TGTGCCAGCAGCGTCATACCGGGACAGGGGGCCTATGGCTACACCTTC
CASSVIPGQGAYGYTF
>TRBD1|TRBJ2-7|few|TRBV27
TGTGCCAGCATTAAAAACCGGGACAGACCCTACGAGCAGTACTTC
CASIKNRDRPYEQYF
>-|TRBJ2-6|-|TRBV12-3/TRBV12-4
TGTGCCAGCGCCTCGTCAGGGGCTGGGGCCAACGTCCTGACTTTC
CASASSGAGANVLTF
>TRBD2|TRBJ2-7|-|TRBV20-1
TGCAGTGCTAGATTAACTAGCGACCCCTACGAGCAGTACTTC
CSARLTSDPYEQYF
>TRBD1|TRBJ2-1|few|TRBV4-3
TGCGCCAGCAGTAATAAACAGGGGGCGCCCGGGGATGAGCAGTTCTTC
CASSNKQGAPGDEQFF
>TRBD1|TRBJ2-1|-|TRBV6-1
TGTGCCAGCAGTGAAGGGACAGGCTCCTACAATGAGCAGTTCTTC
CASSEGTGSYNEQFF
>TRBD1|TRBJ1-2|-|TRBV6-2/TRBV6-3
TGTGCCAGCAGTTCGAGACAGGGTGACTACTATGGCTACACCTTC
CASSSRQGDYYGYTF